This TCR beta chain came from a study of T cell repertoires in cytomegalovirus infection. Study context: CMV infection plus the matching HLA type was flagged by public TCR beta signatures.

Per germline, CDR1 SGHTA and CDR2 FQGNSA. After removal of 3 bases from V and 7 bases from J, the junction contained 9 bases not matched to a gene. The CDR3 has 15 residues. MiXCR, run by TCRdb on the reads, gives a single entry per CDR3 protein. The sample lists about 490,000 distinct CDR3 sequences, about 30% seen once, with roughly 13% in the top ten. Study conclusions and caveats: There were carriers of CMV plus the relevant HLA, and cumulative public TCR beta family frequency identified them. HLA-C-restricted, CMV-specific TCR beta clonotypes were dominant ex vivo.

There are a few counts of this clonotype. Its antigen is unidentified. The clonotype comes from a human donor in good health (CMV status not recorded). Some clones in this sample may be carry-over from other donors' samples. Sequencing was performed on PBMCs. The V and J genes are TRBV7-2 and TRBJ2-7; 10 nucleotides match TRBD2. In DNA form, the CDR3 reads TGTGCCAGCAGCTTCGGGGCTAGCGGGAGTCGAGAGCAGTACTTC. Translated, it gives CASSFGASGSREQYF.